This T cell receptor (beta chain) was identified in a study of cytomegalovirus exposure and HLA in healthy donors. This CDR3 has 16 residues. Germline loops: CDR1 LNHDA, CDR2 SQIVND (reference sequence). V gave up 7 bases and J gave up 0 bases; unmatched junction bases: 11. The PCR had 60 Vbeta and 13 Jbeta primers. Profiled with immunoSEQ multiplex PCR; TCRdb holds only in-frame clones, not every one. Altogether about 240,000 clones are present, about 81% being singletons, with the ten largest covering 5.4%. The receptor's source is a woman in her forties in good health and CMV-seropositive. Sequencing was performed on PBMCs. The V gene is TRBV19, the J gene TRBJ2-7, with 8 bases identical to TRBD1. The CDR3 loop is CASTPARGTGSYEQYF. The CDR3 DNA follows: TGTGCCAGTACCCCCGCGCGCGGGACAGGCTCCTACGAGCAGTACTTC. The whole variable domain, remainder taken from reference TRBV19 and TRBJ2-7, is DGGITQSPKYLFRKEGQNVTLSCEQNLNHDAMYWYRQDPGQGLRLIYYSQIVNDFQKGDIAEGYSVSREKKESFPLTVTSAQKNPTAFYLCASTPARGTGSYEQYFGPGTRLTVT.